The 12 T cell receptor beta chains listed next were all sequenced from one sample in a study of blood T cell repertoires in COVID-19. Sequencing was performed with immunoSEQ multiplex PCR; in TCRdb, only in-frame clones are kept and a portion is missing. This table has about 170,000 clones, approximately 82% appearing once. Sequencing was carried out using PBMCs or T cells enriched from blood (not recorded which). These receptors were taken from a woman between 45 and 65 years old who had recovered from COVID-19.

CDR3 sequence reads: CASSLGIAGSNEQFF. The DNA of the CDR3 is TGTGCCAGCAGCTTAGGGATAGCGGGTAGCAATGAGCAGTTCTTC. The chain carries TRBV7-8 and TRBJ2-1; TRBD2 agrees at 7 bases. The V segment lost 1 base and the J segment 6 bases; nucleotides outside the gene matches: 6. This CDR3 contains 15 residues. Per the germline V gene, CDR1 is SGHVS and CDR2 is FQNEAQ. The full variable domain, completed using reference TRBV7-8 and TRBJ2-1, is GAGVSQSPRYKVAKRGQDVALRCDPISGHVSLFWYQQALGQGPEFLTYFQNEAQLDKSGLPSDRFFAERPEGSVSTLKIQRTQQEDSAVYLCASSLGIAGSNEQFFGPGTRLTVL.

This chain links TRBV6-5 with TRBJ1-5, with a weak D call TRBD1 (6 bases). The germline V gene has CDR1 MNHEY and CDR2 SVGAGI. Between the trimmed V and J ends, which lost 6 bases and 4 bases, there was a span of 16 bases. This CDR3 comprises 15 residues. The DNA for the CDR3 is TGTGCCAGCAGCAGGGGTACGGGGCCAAATCAGCCCCAGCATTTT. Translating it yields CASSRGTGPNQPQHF.

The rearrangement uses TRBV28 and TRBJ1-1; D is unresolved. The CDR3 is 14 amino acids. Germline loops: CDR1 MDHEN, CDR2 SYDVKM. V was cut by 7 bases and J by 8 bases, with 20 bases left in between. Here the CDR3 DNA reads TGTGCCAGCATAAGTACCGGGGAGTTCGCCGAAGCTTTCTTT. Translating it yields CASISTGEFAEAFF. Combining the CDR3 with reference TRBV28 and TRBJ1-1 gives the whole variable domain DVKVTQSSRYLVKRTGEKVFLECVQDMDHENMFWYRQDPGLGLRLIYFSYDVKMKEKGDIPEGYSVSREKKERFSLILESASTNQTSMYLCASISTGEFAEAFFGQGTRLTVV.

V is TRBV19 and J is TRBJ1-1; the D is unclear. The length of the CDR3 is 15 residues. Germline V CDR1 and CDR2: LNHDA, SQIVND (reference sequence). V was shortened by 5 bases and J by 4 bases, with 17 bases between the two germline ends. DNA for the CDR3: TGTGCCAGTAGTTCAAACCCCCGGGGATTCACTGAAGCTTTCTTT. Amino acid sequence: CASSSNPRGFTEAFF.

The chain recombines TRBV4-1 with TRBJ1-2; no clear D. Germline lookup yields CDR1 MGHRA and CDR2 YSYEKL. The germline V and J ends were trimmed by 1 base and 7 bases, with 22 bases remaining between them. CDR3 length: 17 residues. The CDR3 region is CASSQVIVSSPVRGYTF. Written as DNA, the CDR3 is TGCGCCAGCAGCCAAGTCATTGTCTCCTCCCCTGTGCGTGGCTACACCTTC.

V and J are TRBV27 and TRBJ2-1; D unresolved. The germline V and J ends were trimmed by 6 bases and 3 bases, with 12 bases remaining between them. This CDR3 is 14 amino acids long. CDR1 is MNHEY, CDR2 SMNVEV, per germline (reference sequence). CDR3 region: CASSSLSVYNEQFF. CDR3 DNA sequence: TGTGCCAGCAGCTCCTTGTCGGTCTACAATGAGCAGTTCTTC.

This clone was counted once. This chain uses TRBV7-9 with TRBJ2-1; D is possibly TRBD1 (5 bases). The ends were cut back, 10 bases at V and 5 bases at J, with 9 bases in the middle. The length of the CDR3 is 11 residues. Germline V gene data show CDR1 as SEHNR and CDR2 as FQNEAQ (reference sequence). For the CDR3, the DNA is TGTGCCACCCCAGGGAACAATGAGCAGTTCTTC. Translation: CATPGNNEQFF.

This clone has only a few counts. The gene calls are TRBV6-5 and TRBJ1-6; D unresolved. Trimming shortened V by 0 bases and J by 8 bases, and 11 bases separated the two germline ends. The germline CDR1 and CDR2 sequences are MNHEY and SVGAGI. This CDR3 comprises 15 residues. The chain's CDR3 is CASSYSRVYDSPLHF. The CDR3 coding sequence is TGTGCCAGCAGTTACTCTCGAGTGTACGATTCACCCCTCCACTTT.

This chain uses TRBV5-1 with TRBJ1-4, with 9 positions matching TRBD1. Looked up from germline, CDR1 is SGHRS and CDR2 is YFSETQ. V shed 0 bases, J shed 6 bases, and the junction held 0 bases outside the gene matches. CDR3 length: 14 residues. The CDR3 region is CASSLGQGDEKLFF. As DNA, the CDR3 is TGCGCCAGCAGCTTGGGACAGGGGGATGAAAAACTGTTTTTT.

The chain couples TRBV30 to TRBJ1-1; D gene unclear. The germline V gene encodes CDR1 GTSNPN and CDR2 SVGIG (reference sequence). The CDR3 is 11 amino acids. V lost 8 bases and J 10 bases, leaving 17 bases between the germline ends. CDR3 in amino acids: CAGEVGRGAFF. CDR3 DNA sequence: TGTGCCGGCGAGGTTGGAAGAGGAGCTTTCTTT.

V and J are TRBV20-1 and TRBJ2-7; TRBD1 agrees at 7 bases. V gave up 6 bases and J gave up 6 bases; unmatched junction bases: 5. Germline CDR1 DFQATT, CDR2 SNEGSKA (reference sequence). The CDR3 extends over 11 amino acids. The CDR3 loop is CSAKQGLEQYV. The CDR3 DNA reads TGCAGTGCCAAACAGGGGCTCGAGCAGTACGTC.

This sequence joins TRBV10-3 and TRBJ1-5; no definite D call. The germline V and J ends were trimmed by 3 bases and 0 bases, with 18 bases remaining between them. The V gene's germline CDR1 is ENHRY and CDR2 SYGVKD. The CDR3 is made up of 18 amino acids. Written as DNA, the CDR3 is TGTGCCATCAGTGACCCGAAATTCGACGGGTTTAGCAATCAGCCCCAGCATTTT. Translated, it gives CAISDPKFDGFSNQPQHF.